This T cell receptor (beta chain) was identified in a study of blood T cell repertoires in COVID-19. In the authors' methods: Estimation of nucleated cell counts was performed using reference gene primer amplification. Some clones are missing from TCRdb's copy, which holds only in-frame ones; the method was immunoSEQ multiplex PCR. The V and J calls and the clone size are those of that table, but D and trimming were determined from the DNA. The sample includes approximately 390,000 clones, about 90% of them seen just once. The CDR3 length is 12 residues. V was shortened by 4 bases and J by 4 bases, with 7 bases between the two germline ends. Germline V gene data show CDR1 as KGHDR and CDR2 as SFDVKD.

The sequenced sample consisted of peripheral blood. The J gene is TRBJ2-7, the V gene TRBV24-1, with D possibly TRBD1 on 5 matching bases. This TCR was sampled from a man aged 18 to 29 with active or convalescent COVID-19. CDR3 region: CATSEGQYEQYF. CDR3 sequence (DNA): TGTGCCACCAGTGAGGGGCAGTACGAGCAGTACTTC.